The TCR beta chain under discussion was sequenced for a study of response to subunit inactivated influenza vaccine. The CDR3 is 12 residues long. Germline V gene data show CDR1 as SQVTM and CDR2 as ANQGSEA. Trimming pared 5 bases from V and 6 bases from J, leaving 13 bases between. TCRdb re-derived calls from the RT-PCR reads in MiXCR, one entry per CDR3 protein. The sample has 600,000 to 700,000 distinct CDR3 sequences, 14% seen once; the top ten hold roughly 7.2%. This clonotype was seen at least ten times. The origin of this receptor is a man aged 45-65 years who received an inactivated influenza vaccine. Sequenced material: PBMCs from blood, taken around 15 days before vaccination. The chain uses TRBV29-1 and TRBJ1-1; the D is unclear. Written as DNA, the CDR3 is TGCAGCGTTCAAAAACAAGCGTCTGAAGCTTTCTTT. The encoded protein is CSVQKQASEAFF.